A selection of T cell receptor beta chains follows, all from one sample in a study of identifying expanded T cells in peripheral blood. Generated by immunoSEQ multiplex PCR, the TCRdb table keeps only in-frame clones and is missing some. The sample lists some 76,000 clones, approximately 87% occurring once. The material sequenced was blood. The receptors here all came from a person aged 18 to 70 in good health. Each CDR3 is given with its conserved first and last residue. A D gene is named only where the DNA matches it firmly. The size entry is marked missing in some rows and otherwise reads once, few, many or a size class.

v_gene	d_gene	j_gene	abundance	CDR3aa	CDR3nt
TRBV2	.	TRBJ2-5	.	CASSVGTAEVTQYF	TGTGCCAGCAGTGTGGGAACAGCCGAAGTGACCCAGTACTTC
TRBV9	.	TRBJ1-1	.	CASSKGGIEAFF	TGTGCCAGCAGCAAAGGGGGGATTGAAGCTTTCTTT
TRBV19	.	TRBJ1-2	once	CASSTARYGYTF	TGTGCCAGTAGTACAGCCCGCTATGGCTACACCTTC
TRBV9	.	TRBJ1-2	.	CATFPGDGYTF	TGTGCCACATTTCCCGGAGATGGCTACACCTTC
TRBV28	.	TRBJ2-7	.	CASSSPSRGREQYF	TGTGCCAGCAGTTCCCCATCGCGTGGGCGCGAGCAGTACTTC
TRBV29-1	.	TRBJ1-2	.	CSVPGEGGYTF	TGCAGCGTGCCGGGGGAGGGTGGCTACACCTTC
TRBV5-4	.	TRBJ2-7	few	CASSLDGSTTYEQYF	TGTGCCAGCAGCTTGGACGGCAGTACGACATACGAGCAGTACTTC
TRBV6-1	.	TRBJ1-1	.	CASSHREDTEAFF	TGTGCCAGCAGCCACAGGGAGGACACTGAAGCTTTCTTT
TRBV5-4	TRBD1	TRBJ2-7	.	CASRIRDRGFGEQYF	TGTGCCAGCAGGATTAGGGACAGGGGTTTTGGCGAGCAGTACTTC
TRBV10-2	TRBD1	TRBJ2-7	.	CASSTGVDYEQYF	TGCGCCAGCAGTACAGGGGTTGATTACGAGCAGTACTTC
TRBV29-1	TRBD2	TRBJ2-1	.	CSVDEASGNEQFF	TGCAGCGTTGATGAGGCTAGCGGAAATGAGCAGTTCTTC
TRBV7-2	.	TRBJ2-3	once	CASSLTGLGTDTQYF	TGTGCCAGCAGCCTTACAGGCCTTGGCACAGATACGCAGTATTTT
TRBV11-2	TRBD1	TRBJ2-3	.	CASREGGLSTDTQYF	TGTGCCAGCAGAGAAGGGGGCCTGTCTACAGATACGCAGTATTTT
TRBV6-1	.	TRBJ2-7	.	CASRPGQRRVYEQYF	TGTGCCAGCAGGCCCGGACAGAGAAGGGTCTACGAGCAGTACTTC
TRBV2	.	TRBJ1-2	.	CASSEEFQPYYGYTF	TGTGCCAGCAGTGAAGAATTTCAGCCCTACTATGGCTACACCTTC
TRBV6-6	.	TRBJ2-7	.	CASSYAPGDEQYF	TGTGCCAGCAGTTACGCCCCAGGGGACGAGCAGTACTTC
TRBV2	TRBD1	TRBJ1-1	few	CASSGRGLEAFF	TGTGCCAGCAGTGGCAGGGGGCTTGAAGCTTTCTTT
TRBV7-2	.	TRBJ1-5	.	CASSPRGGYQPQHF	TGTGCCAGCAGCCCTAGGGGGGGGTATCAGCCCCAGCATTTT
TRBV6-5	.	TRBJ1-1	.	CASSYSGVNTEAFF	TGTGCCAGCAGTTACTCCGGGGTGAACACTGAAGCTTTCTTT
TRBV10-3	TRBD2	TRBJ2-1	.	CAIRPGTSGGEQFF	TGTGCCATCAGGCCCGGGACTAGCGGGGGGGAGCAGTTCTTC
TRBV4-2	TRBD2	TRBJ2-7	.	CASSQASGTSVAGPEQYF	TGTGCCAGCAGCCAGGCTTCCGGGACTAGCGTCGCGGGGCCGGAGCAGTACTTC
TRBV29-1	.	TRBJ2-3	.	CSVALGLNIDTQYF	TGCAGCGTTGCCCTGGGGCTTAACATAGATACGCAGTATTTT
TRBV27	TRBD1	TRBJ2-7	.	CASSLRQGPPDEQYF	TGTGCCAGCAGCCTAAGACAGGGGCCACCGGACGAGCAGTACTTC
TRBV4-3	.	TRBJ1-2	once	CASSPLGAGDGYGYTF	TGCGCCAGCAGCCCCCTCGGGGCGGGGGACGGCTATGGCTACACCTTC
TRBV19	TRBD1	TRBJ1-2	medium-sized	CASSIGRTGGPLDGYTF	TGTGCCAGTAGTATCGGCCGGACAGGTGGGCCCCTGGATGGCTACACCTTC
TRBV27	.	TRBJ2-7	.	CASGMLGYEQYF	TGTGCCAGCGGGATGTTAGGCTACGAGCAGTACTTC
TRBV7-2	.	TRBJ2-7	.	CASSRPGPHEQYF	TGTGCCAGCAGCCGACCCGGCCCCCACGAGCAGTACTTC
TRBV5-4	TRBD2	TRBJ2-4	.	CASSSGGGTIAKNIQYF	TGTGCCAGCAGCTCGGGAGGTGGGACTATAGCCAAAAACATTCAGTACTTC
TRBV19	TRBD1	TRBJ1-2	.	CASSLTGGPSNYGYTF	TGTGCCAGTAGCCTGACAGGGGGCCCCTCTAACTATGGCTACACCTTC